This T cell receptor beta chain was captured by sequencing in a study of T-cell reconstitution after alpha-beta-depleted transplantation in children. Researchers prepared the TCRbeta library using unique molecular identifiers, the study reports. TCRdb reprocessed the PCR reads via MiXCR and lists one record per CDR3 protein. The data hold 450,000 to 600,000 distinct CDR3 sequences, with approximately 29% observed a single time. This clonotype was counted a single time. This CDR3 is built from 15 residues. The germline CDR1 and CDR2 sequences are SQVTM and ANQGSEA. V shed 4 bases and J 1 base; nucleotides not matched to a gene: 8.

The rearrangement joins TRBV29-1 to TRBJ1-1; 8 positions match TRBD1. Sequences were derived from PBMCs from the stem cell graft donor, sampled from the stem cell graft. This TCR derives from a human donor who donated a stem cell graft to a child with aplastic anemia. The CDR3 reads CSVATGVFGNTEAFF. CDR3 sequence (DNA): TGCAGCGTTGCGACAGGGGTTTTTGGGAACACTGAAGCTTTCTTT.